Listed here is a single T cell receptor beta chain. V shed 2 bases, J shed 6 bases, and the junction held 4 bases outside the gene matches. The CDR3 sequence is 14 residues long. CDR1 MNHEY and CDR2 SVGAGI come from the germline V gene. Per the authors' pipeline: Reference gene primer amplification yielded estimated nucleated cell counts. The data were produced by immunoSEQ multiplex PCR, yet TCRdb's version contains in-frame clones alone and is incomplete. Clone size and the V and J calls come from that table; the DNA yielded D and trimming. The sample lists under 300,000 clones, around 89% seen once, with roughly 10% in the top ten. This specimen belongs to a study of blood T cell repertoires in COVID-19. Overall study: Sample material is recorded as cDNA or gDNA derived from T cells, B-cell-depleted T cells, or PBMCs.

Participant ages covered about 18 to 95 years across 24 US areas. Recovered participants had two consecutive negative NP/OP PCR tests, healthcare professional clearance, or symptom resolution. The chain recombines TRBV6-5 with TRBJ1-2; 9 bases align to TRBD1. Sequencing was done on a sample of PBMCs or T cells enriched from blood (not recorded which). The receptor was isolated from a middle-aged man who had recovered from COVID-19. The CDR3 spells CASSYLQGADGYTF. As DNA, the CDR3 is TGTGCCAGCAGTTACCTACAGGGGGCGGATGGCTACACCTTC.